This T cell receptor (beta chain) stems from a study of cytomegalovirus exposure and HLA in healthy donors. Turning to the study itself: The 600 to 800 first-cohort repertoires shared a platform with the roughly 120 validation repertoires, as reported in a later analysis. Whole-study findings and limits: Later, an analysis found that TCR clusters from the first cohort tended to co-occur in the roughly 120 validation repertoires. In vitro assays verified that three CMV-associated chains recognized CMV antigens specifically.

As concerns this clone: Antigen: not known.

The assay was immunoSEQ multiplex PCR, and TCRdb's table has in-frame clones only and misses some. Found here are 80,000 to 100,000 clones, about 90% of them singletons; the top ten hold 6.3%. Germline CDR1 reads MDHEN; CDR2 reads SYDVKM. The CDR3 has 13 amino acids. Unmatched junction bases numbered 3, after V lost 6 bases and J lost 6 bases. The TCR sequence derives from a man between 18 and 35 years old in good health and CMV-seropositive. The sequencing sample was made of PBMCs. The J gene is TRBJ2-1, the V gene TRBV28; 9 nucleotides agree with TRBD1. The CDR3 bases are TGTGCCAGCAGGGGGACAGGGATCAATGAGCAGTTCTTC. It yields the protein CASRGTGINEQFF.